This T cell receptor (beta chain) was identified in a study of T cell changes during pregnancy in multiple sclerosis. Sequencing used immunoSEQ multiplex PCR; TCRdb keeps in-frame clones, though not all of them. The sample gives roughly 48,000 clones, approximately 88% of which show up once; around 1.2% is in the top ten. CDR1 is SGHRS and CDR2 is YFSETQ in the germline V gene. The ends were cut back, 0 bases at V and 2 bases at J, with 9 bases in the middle. The CDR3 is made up of 15 amino acids. The receptor was isolated from a female donor with multiple sclerosis, enrolled in a pregnancy study. This rearrangement joins TRBV5-1 to TRBJ2-1; D not certain. This sample comprised CD4+ T cells from peripheral blood mononuclear cells, obtained in the second trimester of pregnancy. The CDR3 nucleotides are TGCGCCAGCAGCTTGGAGTCTACTCCCTACAATGAGCAGTTCTTC. It specifies CASSLESTPYNEQFF.